The 12 T cell receptor beta chains presented below share a single source sample, sequenced in a study of T cell repertoires in cytomegalovirus infection. TCRdb used MiXCR to reprocess the reads, holding one entry per CDR3 protein. The profile shows approximately 49,000 distinct CDR3 sequences, 20% to 25% of them singletons. Their antigens are not known. The material was CD8+ T cells from cultured PBMCs, obtained from culture after CMV antigen stimulation. All receptors come from a human donor in good health (CMV status not recorded). Some clones in this sample may be carry-over from other donors' samples.

The chain joins TRBV11-2 to TRBJ2-3; D remains unclear. The CDR3 totals 12 residues. Germline V lookup: CDR1 SGHAT, CDR2 FQNNGV. V lost 0 bases, J lost 6 bases, and 4 bases lay in between. CDR3 sequence: CASSLEEDTQYF. Here the CDR3 DNA reads TGTGCCAGCAGCTTAGAGGAGGATACGCAGTATTTT.

In nucleotides, the CDR3 is TGTGCCAGCAGCCCCCAGTCGCTCGGCACAGATACGCAGTATTTT. Translating gives CASSPQSLGTDTQYF. The chain joins TRBV4-2 to TRBJ2-3, with D unresolved. Trimming left V 4 bases short and J 1 base short, with 12 bases between. Germline CDR1 LGHNA, CDR2 YNFKEQ. The CDR3 has 15 amino acids.

By share of the sample, this clonotype is medium-sized. The J gene is TRBJ1-2, the V gene TRBV7-6, with D maybe TRBD1 (5 bases). Germline V gives CDR1 SGHVS, CDR2 FNYEAQ. This CDR3 is 12 amino acids long. The ends were cut back, 0 bases at V and 6 bases at J, with 5 bases in the middle. Here the CDR3 DNA reads TGTGCCAGCAGCTTAGCGGGGGATGGCTACACCTTC. This translates into CASSLAGDGYTF.

This clonotype turned up a few times. The chain couples TRBV29-1 to TRBJ2-3; D may be TRBD1 or TRBD2 (6 bases each). CDR1 and CDR2 (germline): SQVTM, ANQGSEA. The length of the CDR3 is 15 residues. V dropped 3 bases and J dropped 3 bases, with 16 bases sitting between them. The CDR3 bases are TGCAGCGTTGACCAAAGGGGGGCTGGTACAGATACGCAGTATTTT. Translation: CSVDQRGAGTDTQYF.

The V call is TRBV12-3 or TRBV12-4, the J call TRBJ1-1; 8 bases are shared with TRBD1. CDR3 length: 14 amino acids. V was clipped by 6 bases and J by 5 bases; unmatched bases: 8. CDR3 in amino acids: CASSLQGEGTEAFF. In DNA form, the CDR3 reads TGTGCCAGCAGCCTACAGGGGGAAGGAACTGAAGCTTTCTTT.

The chain combines TRBV7-9 with TRBJ2-7; weak D call: TRBD2 (5 bases). Germline lookup yields CDR1 SEHNR and CDR2 FQNEAQ (reference sequence). The ends were cut back, 2 bases at V and 4 bases at J, with 6 bases in the middle. CDR3 length: 12 residues. This CDR3 reads CASSLREYEQYF. DNA of the CDR3: TGTGCCAGCAGCTTAAGGGAGTACGAGCAGTACTTC.

This clonotype was found a few times. V usage is TRBV23-1 and J usage is TRBJ2-7; no reliable D call. Being an ORF, TRBV23-1 has a function that is uncertain. This CDR3 contains 12 residues. Deletions cut 0 bases from V and 6 bases from J, with 6 bases between. As DNA, the CDR3 is TGCGCCAGCAGTCAATCCGGCGGCGAGCAGTACTTC. Amino acid sequence: CASSQSGGEQYF.

This clonotype was counted at least ten times. V and J are TRBV6-6 and TRBJ2-1, with TRBD2 matching over 11 bases. Germline trimming cut 0 bases from V and 5 bases from J; bases unmatched to any gene: 3. The germline CDR1 and CDR2 sequences are MNHNY and SVGAGI (reference sequence). The length of the CDR3 is 16 residues. The DNA for the CDR3 is TGTGCCAGCAGTTACTCCGGACTAGCGGGCGACAATGAGCAGTTCTTC. Its protein is CASSYSGLAGDNEQFF.

This clonotype came up a few times. This sequence joins TRBV28 and TRBJ2-5, with 7 bases identical to TRBD2. Trimming at V came to 3 bases and at J to 5 bases, leaving 9 bases not matched to a gene. The CDR3 runs 15 residues. CDR1 and CDR2 from the germline V gene are MDHEN and SYDVKM. CDR3 in amino acids: CASSFRRREKETQYF. The CDR3, as DNA: TGTGCCAGCAGTTTTCGTCGGCGGGAGAAGGAGACCCAGTACTTC.

The chain has TRBV20-1 and TRBJ1-2; D is unclear. Trimming pared 3 bases from V and 0 bases from J, leaving 8 bases between. CDR1 is DFQATT, CDR2 SNEGSKA, per germline (reference sequence). The CDR3 is 13 residues long. The CDR3 nucleotides read TGCAGTGCTAGCCCCACCTCTAACTATGGCTACACCTTC. This encodes CSASPTSNYGYTF.

The chain recombines TRBV28 with TRBJ2-3; 10 nucleotides match TRBD2. V was clipped by 3 bases and J by 2 bases; unmatched bases: 14. Germline values: CDR1 MDHEN, CDR2 SYDVKM. The CDR3 covers 19 residues. The CDR3 sequence is CASSFLGLAEAKSTDTQYF. As DNA, the CDR3 is TGTGCCAGCAGTTTCCTTGGACTAGCGGAAGCTAAATCCACAGATACGCAGTATTTT.

The chain recombines TRBV10-3 with TRBJ2-2, with TRBD2 as a possible D gene (5 bases). The CDR3 sequence is 14 residues long. V dropped 10 bases and J dropped 5 bases, with 17 bases sitting between them. From germline, CDR1 is ENHRY and CDR2 SYGVKD. CDR3 loop: CATIGGRETGELFF. The CDR3 DNA reads as TGTGCCACAATCGGCGGAAGGGAGACCGGGGAGCTGTTTTTT.